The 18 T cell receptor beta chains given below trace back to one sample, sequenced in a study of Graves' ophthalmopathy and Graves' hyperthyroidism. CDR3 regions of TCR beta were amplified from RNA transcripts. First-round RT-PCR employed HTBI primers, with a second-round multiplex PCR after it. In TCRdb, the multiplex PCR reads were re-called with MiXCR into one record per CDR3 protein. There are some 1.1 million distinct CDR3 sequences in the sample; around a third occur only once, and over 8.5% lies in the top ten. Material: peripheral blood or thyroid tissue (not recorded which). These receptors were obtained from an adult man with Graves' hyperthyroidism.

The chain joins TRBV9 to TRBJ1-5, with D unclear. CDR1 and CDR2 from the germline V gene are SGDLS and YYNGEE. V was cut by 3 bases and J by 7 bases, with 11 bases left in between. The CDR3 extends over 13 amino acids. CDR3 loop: CASSAFQGQPQHF. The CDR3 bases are TGTGCCAGCAGCGCTTTTCAAGGCCAGCCCCAGCATTTT.

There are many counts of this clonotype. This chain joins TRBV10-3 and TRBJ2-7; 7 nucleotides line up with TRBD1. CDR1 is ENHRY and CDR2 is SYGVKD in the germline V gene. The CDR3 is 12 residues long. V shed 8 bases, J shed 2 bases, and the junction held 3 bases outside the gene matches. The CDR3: CAIRDRTYEQYF. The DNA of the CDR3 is TGTGCCATCCGGGACAGAACCTACGAGCAGTACTTC.

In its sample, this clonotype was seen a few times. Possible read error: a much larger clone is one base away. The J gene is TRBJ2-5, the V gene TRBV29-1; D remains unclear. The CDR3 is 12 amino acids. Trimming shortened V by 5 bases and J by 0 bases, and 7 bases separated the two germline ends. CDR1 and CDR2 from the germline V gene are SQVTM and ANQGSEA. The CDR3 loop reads CSVSKDQETQYF. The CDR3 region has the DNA TGCAGCGTTTCGAAGGACCAAGAGACCCAGTACTTC.

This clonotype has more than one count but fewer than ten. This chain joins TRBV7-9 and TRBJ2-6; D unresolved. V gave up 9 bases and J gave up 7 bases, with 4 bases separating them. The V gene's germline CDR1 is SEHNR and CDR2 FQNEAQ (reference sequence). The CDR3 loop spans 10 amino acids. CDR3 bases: TGTGCCAGACACGCCAACGTCCTGACTTTC. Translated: CARHANVLTF. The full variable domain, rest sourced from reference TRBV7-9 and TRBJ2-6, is DTGVSQNPRHKITKRGQNVTFRCDPISEHNRLYWYRQTLGQGPEFLTYFQNEAQLEKSRLLSDRFSAERPKGSFSTLEIQRTEQGDSAMYLCARHANVLTFGAGSRLTVL.

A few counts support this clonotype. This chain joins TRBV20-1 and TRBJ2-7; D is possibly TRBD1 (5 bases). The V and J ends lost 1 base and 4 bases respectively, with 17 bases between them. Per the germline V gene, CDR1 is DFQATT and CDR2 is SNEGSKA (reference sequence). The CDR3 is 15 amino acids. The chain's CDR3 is CSARARASGAYEQYF. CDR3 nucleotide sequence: TGCAGTGCTAGAGCTAGGGCTAGTGGGGCTTACGAGCAGTACTTC.

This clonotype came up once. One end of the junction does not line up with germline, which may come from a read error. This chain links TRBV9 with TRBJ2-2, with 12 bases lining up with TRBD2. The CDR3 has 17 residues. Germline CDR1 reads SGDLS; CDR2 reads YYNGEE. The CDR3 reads CASRNRLAGEVTGELFF. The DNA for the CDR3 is TGCGCCAGCAGGAACCGACTAGCGGGAGAGGTAACCGGGGAGCTGTTTTTT.

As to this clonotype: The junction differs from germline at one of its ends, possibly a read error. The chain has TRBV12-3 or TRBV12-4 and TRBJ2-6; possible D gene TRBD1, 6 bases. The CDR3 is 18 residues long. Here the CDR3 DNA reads TGTGCCAGCAGTCCCTACTTCGGACAGACCTCTGGGGCCAACGTCCTGGCTTTC. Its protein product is CASSPYFGQTSGANVLAF.

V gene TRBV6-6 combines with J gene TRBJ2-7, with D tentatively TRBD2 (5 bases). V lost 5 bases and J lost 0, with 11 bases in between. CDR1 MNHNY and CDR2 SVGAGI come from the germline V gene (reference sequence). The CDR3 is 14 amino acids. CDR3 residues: CASSAKTTSYEQYF. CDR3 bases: TGTGCCAGCAGTGCCAAGACTACCTCCTACGAGCAGTACTTC.

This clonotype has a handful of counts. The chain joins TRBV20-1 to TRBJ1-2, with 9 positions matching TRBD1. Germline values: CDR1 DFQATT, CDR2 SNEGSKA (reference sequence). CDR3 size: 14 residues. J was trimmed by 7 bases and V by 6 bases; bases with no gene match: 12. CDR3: CSATLAGTGFGYTF. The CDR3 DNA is TGCAGTGCCACCTTGGCCGGGACAGGGTTTGGCTACACCTTC.

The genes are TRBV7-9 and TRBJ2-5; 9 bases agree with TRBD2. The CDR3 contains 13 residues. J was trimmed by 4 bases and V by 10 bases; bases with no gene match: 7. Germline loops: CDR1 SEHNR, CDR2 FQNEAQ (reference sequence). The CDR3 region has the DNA TGTGCCACCTCAGCGGGGGGCGGAGAGACCCAGTACTTC. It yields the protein CATSAGGGETQYF. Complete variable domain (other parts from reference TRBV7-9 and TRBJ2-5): DTGVSQNPRHKITKRGQNVTFRCDPISEHNRLYWYRQTLGQGPEFLTYFQNEAQLEKSRLLSDRFSAERPKGSFSTLEIQRTEQGDSAMYLCATSAGGGETQYFGPGTRLLVL.

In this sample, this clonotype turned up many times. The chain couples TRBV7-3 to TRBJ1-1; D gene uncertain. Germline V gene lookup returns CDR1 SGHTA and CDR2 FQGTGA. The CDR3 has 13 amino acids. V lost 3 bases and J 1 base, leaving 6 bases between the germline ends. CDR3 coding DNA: TGTGCCAGCAGCTTTCAACCGAACACTGAAGCTTTCTTT. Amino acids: CASSFQPNTEAFF.

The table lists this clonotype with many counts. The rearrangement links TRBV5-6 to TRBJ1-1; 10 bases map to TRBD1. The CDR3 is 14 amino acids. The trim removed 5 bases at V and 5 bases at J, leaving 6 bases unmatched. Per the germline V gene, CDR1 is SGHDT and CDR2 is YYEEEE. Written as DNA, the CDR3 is TGTGCCAGCAGTACCGGGACAGGGGTGACTGAAGCTTTCTTT. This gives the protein CASSTGTGVTEAFF. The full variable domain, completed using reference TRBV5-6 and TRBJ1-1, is DAGVTQSPTHLIKTRGQQVTLRCSPKSGHDTVSWYQQALGQGPQFIFQYYEEEERQRGNFPDRFSGHQFPNYSSELNVNALLLGDSALYLCASSTGTGVTEAFFGQGTRLTVV.

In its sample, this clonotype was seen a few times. The CDR3 protein is CASSQHTGRTIYF. CDR3 nucleotide sequence: TGTGCCAGCAGCCAACACACGGGAAGGACCATATATTTT. This chain connects TRBV3-1 to TRBJ1-3; D gene unclear. The V end lost 2 bases, the J end lost 10 bases, and 12 bases lay between the germline ends. CDR3 length equals 13 residues. Germline lookup yields CDR1 LGHDT and CDR2 YNNKEL (reference sequence).

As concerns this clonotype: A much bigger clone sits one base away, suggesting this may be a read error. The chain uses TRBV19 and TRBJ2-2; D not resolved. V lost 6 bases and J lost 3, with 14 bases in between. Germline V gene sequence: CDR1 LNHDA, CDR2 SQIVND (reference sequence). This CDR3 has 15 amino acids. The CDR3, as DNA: TGTGCCAGTAGGAAACTCGACGGTGACACCGGGGAGCTGTTTTTT. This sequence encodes CASRKLDGDTGELFF.

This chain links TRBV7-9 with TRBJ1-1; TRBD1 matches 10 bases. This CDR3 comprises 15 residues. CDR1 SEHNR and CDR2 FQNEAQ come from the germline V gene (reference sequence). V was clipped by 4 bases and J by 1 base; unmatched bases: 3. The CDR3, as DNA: TGTGCCAGCAGCTCGGGACAGGGGAAGAACACTGAAGCTTTCTTT. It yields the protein CASSSGQGKNTEAFF.

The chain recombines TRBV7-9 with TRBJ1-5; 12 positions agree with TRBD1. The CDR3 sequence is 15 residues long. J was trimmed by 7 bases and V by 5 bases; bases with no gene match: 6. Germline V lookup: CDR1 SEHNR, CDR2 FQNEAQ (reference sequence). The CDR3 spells CASSPTGTGGQPQHF. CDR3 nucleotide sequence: TGTGCCAGCAGCCCTACCGGGACAGGGGGCCAGCCCCAGCATTTT.

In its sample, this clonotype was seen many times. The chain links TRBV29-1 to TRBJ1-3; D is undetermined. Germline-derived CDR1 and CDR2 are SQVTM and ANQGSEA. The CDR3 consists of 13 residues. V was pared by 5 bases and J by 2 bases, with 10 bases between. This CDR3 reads CSVNSRTGNTIYF. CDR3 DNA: TGCAGCGTTAACAGCCGGACTGGAAACACCATATATTTT.

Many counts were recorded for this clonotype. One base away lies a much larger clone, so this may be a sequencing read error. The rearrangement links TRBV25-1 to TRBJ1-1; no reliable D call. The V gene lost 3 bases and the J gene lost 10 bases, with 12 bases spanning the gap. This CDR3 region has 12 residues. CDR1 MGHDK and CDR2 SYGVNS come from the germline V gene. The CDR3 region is CASSEGAPAAFF. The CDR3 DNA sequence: TGTGCCAGCAGTGAGGGAGCCCCTGCAGCTTTCTTT.